The present TCR beta chain was sequenced within a study of beta chain features in type 1 diabetes. The CDR3 runs to 16 residues. Trimming cost V 2 bases and J 7 bases; bases outside gene matches: 8. The germline CDR1 and CDR2 sequences are SGHTA and FQGNSA. The authors reverse transcribed all of the isolated RNA, so sequencing captured expressed TCRB transcripts. Naive, central memory and regulatory T cell samples produced a mean of roughly 3.8 million reads. Measured with immunoSEQ multiplex PCR; TCRdb has only the in-frame clones, and not every one. This table holds 140,000 or so clones, just over 9% found once. This clone appeared a few times. Its antigen is not identified. The study's findings and limits: Moderate but significant shortening of TCRB CDR3s was recorded in all four CD4+ subsets from Type 1 diabetes patients.

The rearrangement joins TRBV7-2 to TRBJ1-4; 9 nucleotides align to TRBD1. The sequencing input was central memory CD4+ T cells from blood. The sequence came from a man between 18 and 29 years old in good health. The CDR3 protein is CASSLQGGTGTEKLFF. The CDR3 nucleotides read TGTGCCAGCAGCTTACAGGGTGGGACAGGGACTGAAAAACTGTTTTTT.